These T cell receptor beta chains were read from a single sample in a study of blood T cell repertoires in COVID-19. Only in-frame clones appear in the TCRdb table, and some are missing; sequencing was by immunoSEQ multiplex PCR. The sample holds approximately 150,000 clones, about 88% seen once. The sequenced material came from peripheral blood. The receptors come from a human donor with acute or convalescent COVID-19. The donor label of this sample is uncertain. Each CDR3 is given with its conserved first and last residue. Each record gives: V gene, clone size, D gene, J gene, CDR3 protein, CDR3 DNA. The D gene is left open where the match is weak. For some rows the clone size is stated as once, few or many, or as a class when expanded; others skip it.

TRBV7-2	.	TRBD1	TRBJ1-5	CASSSGQGDQPQHF	TGTGCCAGCAGTTCTGGACAGGGGGATCAGCCCCAGCATTTT
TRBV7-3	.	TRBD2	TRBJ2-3	CASSPTSGGVRTQYF	TGTGCCAGCAGCCCGACTAGCGGGGGGGTTCGTACGCAGTATTTT
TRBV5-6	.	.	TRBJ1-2	CASRTQGTNYGYTF	TGTGCCAGCAGGACCCAGGGGACTAACTATGGCTACACCTTC
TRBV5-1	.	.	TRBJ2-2	CAIPGTNTGELFF	TGCGCCATCCCGGGGACGAACACCGGGGAGCTGTTTTTT
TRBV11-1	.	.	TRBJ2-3	CASSWRKQITDTQYF	TGTGCCAGCAGCTGGCGGAAGCAGATCACAGATACGCAGTATTTT
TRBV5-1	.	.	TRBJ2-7	CASSFRGTQFSYEQYF	TGCGCCAGCAGCTTCAGGGGTACGCAGTTCTCCTACGAGCAGTACTTC
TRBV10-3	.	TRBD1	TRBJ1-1	CAITRTGGEGNTEAFF	TGTGCCATCACTAGGACAGGGGGCGAGGGGAACACTGAAGCTTTCTTT
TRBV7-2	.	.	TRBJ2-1	CASSSNRGSEQFF	TGTGCCAGCAGTTCTAATCGGGGGTCTGAGCAGTTCTTC
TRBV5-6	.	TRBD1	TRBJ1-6	CASSFDAGGSPLHF	TGTGCCAGCAGCTTCGATGCAGGGGGTTCACCCCTCCACTTT
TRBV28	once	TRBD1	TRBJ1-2	CASPPTGTVNYGYTF	TGTGCCAGCCCCCCGACAGGGACGGTTAACTATGGCTACACCTTC
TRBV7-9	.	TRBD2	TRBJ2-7	CASSPGGYEQYF	TGTGCCAGCAGCCCGGGGGGGTACGAGCAGTACTTC
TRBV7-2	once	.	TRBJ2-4	CASSLAPQGRYIQYF	TGTGCCAGCAGCTTAGCTCCGCAGGGCAGGTACATTCAGTACTTC
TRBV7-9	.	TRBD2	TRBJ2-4	CASSSGTSSYF	TGTGCCAGCAGCTCCGGGACTAGCAGTTACTTC
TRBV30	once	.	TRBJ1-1	CAWSTPYTEAFF	TGTGCCTGGAGCACACCCTACACTGAAGCTTTCTTT
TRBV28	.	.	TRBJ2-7	CASSFFGSTAKRYF	TGTGCCAGCAGTTTTTTTGGTTCGACAGCAAAACGGTACTTC
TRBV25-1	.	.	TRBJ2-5	CASSEPLGRVTQYF	TGTGCCAGCAGTGAACCCTTAGGTCGGGTGACCCAGTACTTC
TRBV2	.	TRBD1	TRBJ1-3	CASRTGELGNTIYF	TGTGCCAGCAGGACAGGGGAATTAGGAAACACCATATATTTT
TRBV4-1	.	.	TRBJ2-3	CASSQHREGADTQYF	TGCGCCAGCAGCCAACACAGGGAGGGAGCAGATACGCAGTATTTT
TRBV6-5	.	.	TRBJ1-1	CASRGGGLNTEAFF	TGTGCCAGCCGGGGGGGTGGTCTGAACACTGAAGCTTTCTTT
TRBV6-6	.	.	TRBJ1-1	CASSYSGQTTEAFF	TGTGCCAGCAGTTACTCCGGACAGACCACTGAAGCTTTCTTT
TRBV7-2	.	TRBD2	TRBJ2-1	CASSSSGGPYEQFF	TGTGCCAGCAGCTCAAGCGGGGGGCCTTATGAGCAGTTCTTC
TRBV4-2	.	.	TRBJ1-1	CASSSPDSLSANTEAFF	TGTGCCAGCAGCTCTCCTGACAGTCTTAGTGCGAACACTGAAGCTTTCTTT
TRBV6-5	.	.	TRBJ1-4	CASSSQGIANEKLFF	TGTGCCAGCAGTTCTCAGGGGATTGCTAATGAAAAACTGTTTTTT
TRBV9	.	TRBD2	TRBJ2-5	CASSVGLGGQETQYF	TGTGCCAGCAGCGTAGGCCTCGGGGGGCAAGAGACCCAGTACTTC
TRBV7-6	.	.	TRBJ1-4	CASSAPGGATNEKLFF	TGTGCCAGCAGCGCACCGGGGGGGGCAACTAATGAAAAACTGTTTTTT
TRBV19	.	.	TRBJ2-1	CASSIDGVSYNEQFF	TGTGCCAGTAGTATAGACGGGGTCTCCTACAATGAGCAGTTCTTC
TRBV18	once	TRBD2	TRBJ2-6	CASSPRLAGDSGANVLTF	TGTGCCAGCTCACCACGGCTAGCGGGAGACTCAGGGGCCAACGTCCTGACTTTC
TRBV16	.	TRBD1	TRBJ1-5	CASSRPGQGSQPQHF	TGTGCCAGCAGCCGGCCGGGACAGGGTTCTCAGCCCCAGCATTTT
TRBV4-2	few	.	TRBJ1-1	CASSQDVPGNPMNTEAFF	TGTGCCAGCAGCCAAGATGTACCAGGCAACCCTATGAACACTGAAGCTTTCTTT
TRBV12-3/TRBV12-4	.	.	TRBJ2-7	CASSPSGYEQYF	TGTGCCAGCAGTCCCTCGGGCTACGAGCAGTACTTC
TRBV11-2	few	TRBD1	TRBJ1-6	CASSLGSGGGSPLHF	TGTGCCAGCAGCTTAGGTTCAGGGGGAGGCTCACCCCTCCACTTT
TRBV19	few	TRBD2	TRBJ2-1	CASSTQPTSGPYNEQFF	TGTGCCAGTAGTACCCAGCCCACTAGCGGACCCTACAATGAGCAGTTCTTC
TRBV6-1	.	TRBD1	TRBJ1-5	CASSDQGEQPQHF	TGTGCCAGCAGTGACCAGGGGGAACAGCCCCAGCATTTT
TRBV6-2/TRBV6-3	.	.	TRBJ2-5	CASSYLGTQYF	TGTGCCAGCAGTTACCTAGGGACCCAGTACTTC
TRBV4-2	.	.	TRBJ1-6	CASSQAGAPSRSPLHF	TGTGCCAGCAGCCAAGCTGGGGCGCCTTCGCGTTCACCCCTCCACTTT
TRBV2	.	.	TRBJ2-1	CASSHSNEQFF	TGTGCCAGCAGTCACTCTAATGAGCAGTTCTTC
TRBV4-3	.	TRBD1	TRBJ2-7	CASSQDTGTGQQYF	TGCGCCAGCAGCCAAGACACCGGGACAGGGCAGCAGTACTTC
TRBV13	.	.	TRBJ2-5	CASSLQPGQRGETQYF	TGTGCCAGCAGCTTACAACCCGGACAACGAGGAGAGACCCAGTACTTC
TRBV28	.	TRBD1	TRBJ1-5	CASSNRGQFGNQPQHF	TGTGCCAGCAGCAACAGGGGTCAGTTTGGCAATCAGCCCCAGCATTTT
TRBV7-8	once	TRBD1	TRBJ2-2	CASSQQGAPGELFF	TGTGCCAGCAGCCAGCAGGGGGCACCCGGGGAGCTGTTTTTT
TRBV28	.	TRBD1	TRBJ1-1	CASSRDRGTEAFF	TGTGCCAGCAGCCGGGACAGGGGCACTGAAGCTTTCTTT
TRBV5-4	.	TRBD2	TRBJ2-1	CASTIYGTSGKQFF	TGTGCCAGCACCATCTACGGGACTAGCGGGAAGCAGTTCTTC
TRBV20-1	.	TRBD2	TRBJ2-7	CSASWRGSSYEQYF	TGCAGTGCTAGTTGGCGGGGGTCCTCCTACGAGCAGTACTTC
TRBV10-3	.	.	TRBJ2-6	CAISESAGVTGANVLTF	TGTGCCATCAGTGAGTCGGCAGGGGTTACTGGGGCCAACGTCCTGACTTTC
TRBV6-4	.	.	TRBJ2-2	CASSDTGAGELFF	TGTGCCAGCAGTGACACGGGGGCCGGGGAGCTGTTTTTT
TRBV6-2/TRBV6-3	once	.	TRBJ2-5	CASSYSRGSRETQYF	TGTGCCAGCAGTTACTCGCGCGGATCAAGGGAGACCCAGTACTTC
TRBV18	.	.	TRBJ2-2	CASSEMTGTGELFF	TGTGCCAGCTCAGAAATGACAGGTACCGGGGAGCTGTTTTTT
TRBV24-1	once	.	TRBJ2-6	CATSDLQRRDSGANVLTF	TGTGCCACCAGTGATTTGCAGCGCAGGGACTCTGGGGCCAACGTCCTGACTTTC
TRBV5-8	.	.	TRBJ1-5	CASSFRGGFGNQPQHF	TGTGCCAGCAGCTTCCGGGGAGGTTTCGGCAATCAGCCCCAGCATTTT
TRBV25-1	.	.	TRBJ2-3	CASKREPDTTDTQYF	TGTGCCAGCAAAAGGGAACCGGACACCACAGATACGCAGTATTTT
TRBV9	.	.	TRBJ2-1	CASTRQTSYNEQFF	TGTGCCAGCACGAGACAGACCTCCTACAATGAGCAGTTCTTC
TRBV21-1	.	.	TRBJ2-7	CASSRKLGRRYEQYF	TGTGCCAGCAGCAGAAAGCTCGGCCGGAGATACGAGCAGTACTTC
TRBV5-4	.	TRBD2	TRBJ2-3	CASSFGLAGGRDTDTQYF	TGTGCCAGCAGCTTCGGACTAGCGGGAGGGCGGGACACAGATACGCAGTATTTT
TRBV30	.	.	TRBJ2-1	CAKRGAGRNEQFF	TGTGCCAAACGCGGGGCAGGGCGCAATGAGCAGTTCTTC
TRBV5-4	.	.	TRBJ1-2	CASSSGGTENYGYTF	TGTGCCAGCAGCTCCGGCGGGACGGAAAACTATGGCTACACCTTC